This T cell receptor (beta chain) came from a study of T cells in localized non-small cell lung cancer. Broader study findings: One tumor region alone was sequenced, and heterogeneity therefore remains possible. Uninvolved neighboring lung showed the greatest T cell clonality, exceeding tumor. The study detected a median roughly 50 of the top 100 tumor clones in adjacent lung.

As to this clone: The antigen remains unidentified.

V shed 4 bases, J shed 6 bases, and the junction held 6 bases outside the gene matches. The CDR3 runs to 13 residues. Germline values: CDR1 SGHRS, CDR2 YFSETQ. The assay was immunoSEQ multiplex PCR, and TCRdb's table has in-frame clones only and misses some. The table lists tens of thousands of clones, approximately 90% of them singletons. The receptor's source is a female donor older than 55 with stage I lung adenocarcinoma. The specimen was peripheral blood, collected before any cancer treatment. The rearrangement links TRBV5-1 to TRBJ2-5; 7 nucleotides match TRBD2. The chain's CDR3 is CASSVTGGQTQYF. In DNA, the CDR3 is TGCGCCAGCAGCGTTACGGGAGGTCAGACCCAGTACTTC.